The rows below give T cell receptor beta chains drawn from one sample of a study of cytomegalovirus exposure and HLA in healthy donors. This table comes from immunoSEQ multiplex PCR, and its TCRdb copy is limited to in-frame clones, with some not included. The sample lists 150,000 to 200,000 clones, around three quarters occurring once. The sequencing input was PBMCs. The receptors originated from a woman in her thirties in good health and CMV-seropositive. Each CDR3 is given with its conserved first and last residue. Fields, in order: J gene, CDR3 length, V gene, clone size, D gene, CDR3 DNA, CDR3 protein. D genes are given only for firm matches. The size field is filled for only some rows; it gives once, few, many or a size class.

TRBJ1-2,16,TRBV19,.,.,TGTGCCAGTAGCACACCGAGACATCGATTGAACTATGGCTACACCTTC,CASSTPRHRLNYGYTF
TRBJ2-3,14,TRBV5-1,.,.,TGCGCCAGCAGCACAGGAGGGGGCAGAGATACGCAGTATTTT,CASSTGGGRDTQYF
TRBJ2-7,13,TRBV27,.,.,TGTGCCAGCAGTTTAGCGGGTTCCTACGAGCAGTACTTC,CASSLAGSYEQYF
TRBJ2-2,15,TRBV27,.,TRBD1,TGTGCCAGCAGTTTAGGGACAGGTACCCCCGGGAAGCTGTTTTTT,CASSLGTGTPGKLFF
TRBJ2-2,13,TRBV27,.,.,TGTGCCAGCAGTAAACTAAACACCGGGGAGCTGTTTTTT,CASSKLNTGELFF
TRBJ2-7,16,TRBV6-1,.,TRBD1,TGTGCCAGCAGTGACCAACCGGGACAGGGACCCTACGAGCAGTACTTC,CASSDQPGQGPYEQYF
TRBJ1-1,13,TRBV28,.,.,TGTGCCAGCAGCTCAGGAGGTTGGACTGAAGCTTTCTTT,CASSSGGWTEAFF
TRBJ2-5,14,TRBV30,.,.,TGTGCCTGGTCACAAGGCGGGGCCCAAGAGACCCAGTACTTC,CAWSQGGAQETQYF
TRBJ1-1,14,TRBV7-9,.,.,TGTGCCAGCACCCTAACGGGAGCGAACACTGAAGCTTTCTTT,CASTLTGANTEAFF
TRBJ2-5,14,TRBV18,.,.,TGTGCCAGCTCACCCGACCTGGGCCCAGAGACCCAGTACTTC,CASSPDLGPETQYF
TRBJ1-1,15,TRBV6-5,.,.,TGTGCCAGCAGTTACTCTTGGCAGGGGAACACTGAAGCTTTCTTT,CASSYSWQGNTEAFF
TRBJ2-3,16,TRBV4-2,once,.,TGTGCCAGCAGCCTTCGCGTGGGGACACCCACAGATACGCAGTATTTT,CASSLRVGTPTDTQYF
TRBJ1-1,13,TRBV4-2,once,.,TGTGCCAGCAGCCCGGAGGGACGTACTGAAGCTTTCTTT,CASSPEGRTEAFF
TRBJ1-2,13,TRBV6-1,.,.,TGTGCCAGCAGTGACATTAGGACTGGCGGCTACACCTTC,CASSDIRTGGYTF
TRBJ1-4,15,TRBV6-1,.,.,TGTGCCAGCAGTCCGGGGTCTCTCATGGACGAAAAACTGTTTTTT,CASSPGSLMDEKLFF
TRBJ2-3,18,TRBV9,.,TRBD2,TGTGCCAGCAGCGTAGGTGCTAGCGGGGGGGCGAACACAGATACGCAGTATTTT,CASSVGASGGANTDTQYF
TRBJ2-5,17,TRBV7-8,.,.,TGTGCCAGCAGCTTAGTAGTGGCACAGCCCTTCCGGGAGACCCAGTACTTC,CASSLVVAQPFRETQYF
TRBJ2-2,16,TRBV4-2,.,.,TGTGCCAGCAGCCCCCTAGAACCGGAGCTCACCGGGGAGCTGTTTTTT,CASSPLEPELTGELFF
TRBJ2-2,16,TRBV4-1,.,TRBD2,TGCGCCAGCAGCCAAGATGGCGGGGGGGCAACCGGGGAGCTGTTTTTT,CASSQDGGGATGELFF
TRBJ1-5,14,TRBV4-1,.,TRBD1,TGCGCCAGCAGCTCCGACAGGGGGCCCCAGCCCCAGCATTTT,CASSSDRGPQPQHF
TRBJ2-5,16,TRBV5-4,.,.,TGTGCCAGCAGCTTGGATGTGGGACACCTCCAAGAGACCCAGTACTTC,CASSLDVGHLQETQYF
TRBJ1-2,13,TRBV6-6,.,TRBD1,TGTGCCAGCATCCCACAGGGGGGCCATGGCTACACCTTC,CASIPQGGHGYTF
TRBJ2-3,15,TRBV7-9,.,TRBD1,TGTGCCAGCAGCTTAGCCGGACAGGGCCCAGATACGCAGTATTTT,CASSLAGQGPDTQYF
TRBJ2-1,17,TRBV21-1,few,.,TGTGCCAGCAGCAAAGAAGTAGCGGGGGGGGTGGTGCATGAGCAGTTCTTC,CASSKEVAGGVVHEQFF
TRBJ2-5,16,TRBV6-4,.,TRBD2,TGTGCCAGCAGTGACCACTATCAGCGGGGGTGGAAGACCCAGTACTTC,CASSDHYQRGWKTQYF
TRBJ1-3,14,TRBV29-1,.,.,TGCAGCGTCGCCTTTACGCGCTCTGGAAACACCATATATTTT,CSVAFTRSGNTIYF
TRBJ2-3,12,TRBV19,.,.,TGTGCCAGTAGTATAGGCGTGGATACGCAGTATTTT,CASSIGVDTQYF
TRBJ2-7,18,TRBV7-2,once,TRBD2,TGTGCCAGCAGCTCAAACGGTGGAGCGGGAGTTATGTCCTACGAGCAGTACTTC,CASSSNGGAGVMSYEQYF
TRBJ2-7,16,TRBV5-6,.,TRBD2,TGTGCCAGTAGCTCGGTTGGGGGGGTGCGAACCTACGAGCAGTACTTC,CASSSVGGVRTYEQYF
TRBJ2-7,13,TRBV11-3,once,.,TGTGCCAGCAGCTGGCAGGGGTCTGGCGAGCAGTACTTC,CASSWQGSGEQYF
TRBJ2-7,16,TRBV14,.,.,TGTGCCAGCAGCCAAGACGAGACTAGGGAGGTCTACGAGCAGTACTTC,CASSQDETREVYEQYF
TRBJ2-1,19,TRBV19,.,TRBD2,TGTGCCAGTAGTATAGGGTCCCCATTTACTAGCGGGAGGGCCAATGAGCAGTTCTTC,CASSIGSPFTSGRANEQFF
TRBJ1-2,13,TRBV2,.,TRBD1,TGTGCCAGTCCGGGACAGGGAGGCGGTGGCTACACCTTC,CASPGQGGGGYTF
TRBJ1-3,18,TRBV5-6,.,TRBD1,TGTGCCAGCAGTCGAGAAGGGGACAGGCCCTTCGTGGGAAACACCATATATTTT,CASSREGDRPFVGNTIYF
TRBJ1-5,14,TRBV6-5,.,TRBD1,TGTGCCAGCACCTACGGACAGGGAGGTCAGCCCCAGCATTTT,CASTYGQGGQPQHF
TRBJ2-1,16,TRBV27,.,.,TGTGCCAGCAGGGGCGCCGGAGGTGGGGACTACAATGAGCAGTTCTTC,CASRGAGGGDYNEQFF
TRBJ2-2,17,TRBV7-7,.,TRBD1,TGTGCCAGCAGCTTAGCACCGGGACAGGATTGGACCGGGGAGCTGTTTTTT,CASSLAPGQDWTGELFF
TRBJ2-5,15,TRBV10-3,few,TRBD2,TGTGCCATCAGTCTTTCCGGGGGGGCGTTGGAGACCCAGTACTTC,CAISLSGGALETQYF
TRBJ1-1,15,TRBV6-1,.,.,TGTGCCAGCAGTGAAAGGAGGGGCGGGAACACTGAAGCTTTCTTT,CASSERRGGNTEAFF
TRBJ2-2,15,TRBV7-9,.,.,TGTTCCAGCCCCCAAAATCCATCGAACACCGGGGAGCTGTTTTTT,CSSPQNPSNTGELFF
TRBJ1-3,12,TRBV2,.,.,TGTGCCAGCGAGGAATCCGGAAACACCATATATTTT,CASEESGNTIYF
TRBJ2-2,15,TRBV5-1,few,TRBD2,TGCGCCAGCAGCTCTGCGGGGGGCAACACCGGGGAGCTGTTTTTT,CASSSAGGNTGELFF
TRBJ2-1,16,TRBV15,.,.,TGTGCCACCAGCCCCCGAGGTAGCGGCTTTTACAATGAGCAGTTCTTC,CATSPRGSGFYNEQFF
TRBJ1-5,14,TRBV9,.,TRBD1,TGTGCCAGCAACGGGGGACAGGCCAATCAGCCCCAGCATTTT,CASNGGQANQPQHF
TRBJ2-7,12,TRBV7-9,.,.,TGTGCCAGCAGCTTAAGGGGCTACGAGCAGTACTTC,CASSLRGYEQYF